This T cell receptor beta chain stems from a study of human T cells and chemical hapten exposure (dated by TCRdb to about 2021). Broadly, across the study: For sensitization, 2% DPC in acetone was applied to a roughly 2 cm by roughly 2 cm area of upper inner arm skin. Throughout the roughly 25-week study period, patients were also given weekly therapeutic DPC doses on the scalp. Patch tests used Finn chambers with 0.01% DPC on the upper back, scored after 6 days by International Contact Dermatitis Research Group standards. The mostly female patient cohort included alopecia areata with under or over 50% scalp involvement, alopecia totalis and alopecia universalis. Libraries were pooled for sequencing, and per-sample TCR yields varied mainly because of small differences in library volumes within the pool. This study followed changes in the peripheral blood TCR repertoire in vivo during primary and secondary sensitization of alopecia patients to the hapten diphenylcyclopropenone (DPC). Blood samples were taken from patients before sensitization (week 0) and at 2, 6 and about 24 weeks after DPC sensitization. For TCR sequencing, blood came from 25 to 35 alopecia patients at anywhere from one to four time points (pre-sensitization, 2, 6 and 24 weeks).

On this clonotype itself: It has no known antigen specificity. There are no base qualities to consult, and no much larger clone falls within one base.

The CDR3 holds 13 amino acids from the cysteine to the phenylalanine. This entry keeps only the CDR3 DNA: 39 bases, framed from base 1. The germline V end is reduced by 5 bases and the J end by 5 bases; junction bases left unmatched: 5. From a lookup of the germline V gene, CDR1 and CDR2 are SGHTA and FQGNSA. The time point label on this specimen signifies: pre-sensitization, week 0. The treatment or condition label on this specimen signifies: therapeutic diphenylcyclopropenone sensitization with weekly scalp DPC. Blood at each patch-test visit was drawn before the patch test was applied. Patients were considered eligible if aged 18 to 70, diagnosed with alopecia and deemed suitable for DPC therapy, and patients were excluded if pregnant. Total RNA was isolated from unfractionated whole blood collected in Tempus Blood RNA tubes. The library relied on RACE. Sequencing instrument: NextSeq 500. During library preparation, unique molecular identifiers were attached to individual cDNA molecules so that TCRs could be counted quantitatively and reproducibly. For every blood RNA sample, sequencing covered both the TCR alpha and TCR beta chains. In the authors' own workflow: Samples had a median of roughly 87,000 TCRs, with a range from roughly 23,224 to 700,000. The Decombinator software suite was used to annotate the V, J and CDR3 of the TCR reads. For PS versus PT1 abundance plots, all samples were subsampled to the same number of TCRs (28,000). TCRs were defined as expanded if absent before sensitization and observed at least eight times at the 2-week time point. Using fastp trimming at Q25 and MiXCR clonotype assembly, TCRdb reanalyzed the public sequencing data and kept in-frame beta chains. Every CDR3 protein is listed once, alongside the most common genes and DNA of its rows. The V and J calls were not made by the authors but by TCRdb's processing. The sample contains nearly 110,000 distinct CDR3 sequences, 9.5% to 15% of them found a single time. The ten largest clonotypes hold roughly 1.5% of the sample.

Results and caveats for the whole study, not just this receptor: Significantly more large CDR3 similarity clusters were formed by expanded TCRs than by pre-sensitization or healthy control sets, consistent with antigen-driven responses. All patients had alopecia, a presumed autoimmune disease, so their immune response might differ from that of healthy individuals. The number of PT1 expanded TCRs positively correlated with patch test score, significant at thresholds 8, 16 and 32 but not 4. After repeated subsampling, the strength of the expansion versus patch-test correlation and the threshold at which it became significant changed. No change with DPC sensitization was found in the number of TCRs above 1 in 1000 frequency, and no evidence of global repertoire structure alterations was found.

The material was whole blood, obtained in connection with sensitization to the hapten diphenylcyclopropenone (DPC). This sequence originates from a woman between 50 and 59 years old with alopecia areata. Some clones in this sample may be carry-over from other donors' samples. The rearranged chain carries TRBV7-2 and TRBJ2-5; 7 nucleotides in the junction match TRBD2. The CDR3 here reads CASSRTRGETQYF. The DNA reads as follows: TGTGCCAGCAGCCGGACTAGAGGGGAGACCCAGTACTTC.